A few counts support the clone carrying this T cell receptor beta chain. Its antigen is not known. The investigators reverse transcribed all of the isolated RNA, so they sequenced expressed TCRB transcripts. Deep immunoSEQ sequencing covered naive, central memory and regulatory T cell samples. Sequencing was performed with immunoSEQ multiplex PCR; in TCRdb, only in-frame clones are kept and a portion is missing. The sample includes 150,000 to 200,000 clones, about 8% seen only once; the top ten take around 0.9%. The data were taken from a study of beta chain features in type 1 diabetes. Notes on the study in general: Shorter templates might be favored by PCR, equally in patients and controls. VDJ junctions from type 1 diabetes patients carried fewer insertions and larger deletions. TCRB CDR3s were moderately but significantly shorter in Type 1 diabetes patients in all four CD4+ subsets.

Germline V gene sequence: CDR1 SNHLY, CDR2 FYNNEI. The CDR3 loop spans 14 amino acids. The V gene lost 6 bases and the J gene lost 5 bases, with 16 bases spanning the gap. Source material: central memory CD4+ T cells from blood. The rearrangement links TRBV2 to TRBJ1-2; D perhaps matches TRBD1 (6 bases). The TCR was taken from a woman in her thirties or forties with type 1 diabetes. This CDR3 reads CASSTGLSGYGYTF. The CDR3 region has the DNA TGTGCCAGCAGCACAGGGCTTTCGGGTTATGGCTACACCTTC.